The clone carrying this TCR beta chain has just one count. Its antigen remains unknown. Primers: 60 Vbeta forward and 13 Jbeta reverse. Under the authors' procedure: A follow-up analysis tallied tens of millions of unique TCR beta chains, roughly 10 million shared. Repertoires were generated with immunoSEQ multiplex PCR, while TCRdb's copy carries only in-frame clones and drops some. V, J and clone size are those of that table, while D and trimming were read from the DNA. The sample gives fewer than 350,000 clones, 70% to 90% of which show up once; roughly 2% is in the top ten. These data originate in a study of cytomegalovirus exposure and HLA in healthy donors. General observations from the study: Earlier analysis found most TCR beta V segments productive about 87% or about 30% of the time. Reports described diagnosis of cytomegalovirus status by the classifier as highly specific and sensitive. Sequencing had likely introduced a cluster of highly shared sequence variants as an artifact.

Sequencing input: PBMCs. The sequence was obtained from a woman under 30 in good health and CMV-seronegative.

The CDR3 bases are TGTGCCTGGAGTGTCGGGGGGCAAGACTCACCCCTCCACTTT. Amino acid sequence: CAWSVGGQDSPLHF. The chain recombines TRBV30 with TRBJ1-6; D is perhaps TRBD1 (6 bases). The V gene's germline CDR1 is GTSNPN and CDR2 SVGIG (reference sequence). There are 14 residues in the CDR3. V lost 0 bases, J lost 10 bases, and 13 bases lay in between.